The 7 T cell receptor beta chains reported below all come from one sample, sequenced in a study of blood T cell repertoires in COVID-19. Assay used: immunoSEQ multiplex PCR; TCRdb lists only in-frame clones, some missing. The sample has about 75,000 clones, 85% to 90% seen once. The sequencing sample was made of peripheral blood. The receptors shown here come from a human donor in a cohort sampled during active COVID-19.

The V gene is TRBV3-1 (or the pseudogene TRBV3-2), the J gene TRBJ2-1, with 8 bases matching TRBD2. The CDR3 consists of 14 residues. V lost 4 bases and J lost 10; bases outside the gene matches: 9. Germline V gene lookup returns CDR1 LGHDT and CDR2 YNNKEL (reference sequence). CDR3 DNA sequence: TGTGCCAGCAGCCTCCTATATAGCGGGGAAGAGCAGTTCTTC. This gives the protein CASSLLYSGEEQFF.

The CDR3 reads CASSSGGGADTQYF. CDR3 nucleotides: TGTGCCAGCAGCTCGGGGGGGGGCGCAGATACGCAGTATTTT. The chain uses TRBV6-4 and TRBJ2-3, with TRBD2 matching over 8 bases. The J segment lost 4 bases and the V segment lost 6 bases, leaving 6 bases of the junction unmatched. CDR3 length: 14 residues. Germline CDR1 is MRHNA and CDR2 is SNTAGT.

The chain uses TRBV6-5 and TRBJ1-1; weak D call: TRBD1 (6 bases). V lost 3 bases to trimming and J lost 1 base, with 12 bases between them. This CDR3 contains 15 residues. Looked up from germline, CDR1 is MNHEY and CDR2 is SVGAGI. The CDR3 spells CASSYNPGQNTEAFF. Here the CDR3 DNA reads TGTGCCAGCAGTTATAACCCGGGACAGAACACTGAAGCTTTCTTT.

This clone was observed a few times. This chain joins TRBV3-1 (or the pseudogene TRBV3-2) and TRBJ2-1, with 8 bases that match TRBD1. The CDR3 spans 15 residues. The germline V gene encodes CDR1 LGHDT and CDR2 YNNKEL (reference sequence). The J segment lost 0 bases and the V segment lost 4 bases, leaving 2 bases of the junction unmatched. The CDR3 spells CASSRDRRSYNEQFF. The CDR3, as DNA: TGTGCCAGCAGCCGGGACAGGCGCTCCTACAATGAGCAGTTCTTC.

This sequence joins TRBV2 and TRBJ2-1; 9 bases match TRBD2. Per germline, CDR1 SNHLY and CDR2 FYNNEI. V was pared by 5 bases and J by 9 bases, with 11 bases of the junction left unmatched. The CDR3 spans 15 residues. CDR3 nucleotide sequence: TGTGCCAGCAGTTCCGGCGGGGGGGCTTTAAGTGAGCAGTTCTTC. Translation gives CASSSGGGALSEQFF. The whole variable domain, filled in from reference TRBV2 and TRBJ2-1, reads EPEVTQTPSHQVTQMGQEVILRCVPISNHLYFYWYRQILGQKVEFLVSFYNNEISEKSEIFDDQFSVERPDGSNFTLKIRSTKLEDSAMYFCASSSGGGALSEQFFGPGTRLTVL.

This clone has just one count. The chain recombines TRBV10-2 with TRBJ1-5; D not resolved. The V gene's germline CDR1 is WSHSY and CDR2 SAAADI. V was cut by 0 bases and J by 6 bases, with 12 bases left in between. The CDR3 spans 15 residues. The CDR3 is CASSESGSQTQPQHF. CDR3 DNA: TGCGCCAGCAGTGAGTCGGGGAGCCAAACTCAGCCCCAGCATTTT.

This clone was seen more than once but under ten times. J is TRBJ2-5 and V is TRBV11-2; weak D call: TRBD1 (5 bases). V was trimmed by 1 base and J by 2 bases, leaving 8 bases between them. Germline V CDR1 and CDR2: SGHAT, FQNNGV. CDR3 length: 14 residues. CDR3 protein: CASSLAPGQETQYF. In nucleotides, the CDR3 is TGTGCCAGCAGCTTAGCCCCAGGGCAAGAGACCCAGTACTTC.